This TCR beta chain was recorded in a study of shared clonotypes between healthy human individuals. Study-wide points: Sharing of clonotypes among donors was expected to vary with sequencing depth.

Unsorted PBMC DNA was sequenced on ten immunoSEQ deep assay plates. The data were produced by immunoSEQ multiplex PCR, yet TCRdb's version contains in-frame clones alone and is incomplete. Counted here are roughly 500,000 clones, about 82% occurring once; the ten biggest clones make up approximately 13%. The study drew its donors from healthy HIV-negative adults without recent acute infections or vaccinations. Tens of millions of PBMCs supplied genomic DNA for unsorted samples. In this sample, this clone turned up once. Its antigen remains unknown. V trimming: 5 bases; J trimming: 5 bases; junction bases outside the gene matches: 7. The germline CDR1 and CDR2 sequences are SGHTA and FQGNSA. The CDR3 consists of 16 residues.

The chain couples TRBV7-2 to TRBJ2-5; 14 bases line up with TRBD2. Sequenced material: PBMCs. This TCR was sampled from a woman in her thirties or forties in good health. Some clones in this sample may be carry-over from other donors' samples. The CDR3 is CASSTGLAGVAETQYF. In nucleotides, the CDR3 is TGTGCCAGCAGCACGGGACTAGCGGGAGTTGCGGAGACCCAGTACTTC.